A single sample gave rise to the 13 T cell receptor beta chains below, sequenced in a study of response to subunit inactivated influenza vaccine. Via MiXCR, TCRdb re-called the RT-PCR reads, giving one row per CDR3 protein. The sample has roughly 190,000 distinct CDR3 sequences, about 12% seen once. These data were also filed under a second study, of T cells expressing NK-cell markers. That report adds: cDNA encoding TCR beta was synthesized via 5'RACE template switching incorporating UMIs.

The source was CD8+ T cells sorted from PBMCs, collected 11 to 12 days after vaccination. These receptors came from a man aged 45-65 years who received an inactivated influenza vaccine.

This clonotype has more than one count but fewer than ten. The rearrangement links TRBV24-1 to TRBJ1-5; the D gene is possibly TRBD1 (5 bases). The CDR3 runs 13 residues. The V and J ends lost 9 bases and 4 bases respectively, with 12 bases between them. The V gene's germline CDR1 is KGHDR and CDR2 SFDVKD. CDR3 nucleotide sequence: TGTGCCACCTGGGACGGTTCAAATCAGCCCCAGCATTTT. Translated: CATWDGSNQPQHF.

The chain uses TRBV5-1 and TRBJ1-1, with 7 bases aligning to TRBD1. CDR1 and CDR2 (germline): SGHRS, YFSETQ. J gave up 3 bases and V 0 bases, and 5 bases lay outside the gene matches. The CDR3 spans 15 residues. The DNA of the CDR3 is TGCGCCAGCAGCTTGGTGCAGGGGGTCCACACTGAAGCTTTCTTT. It is translated as CASSLVQGVHTEAFF.

This clonotype was observed a few times. This sequence joins TRBV7-9 and TRBJ2-7; 7 positions agree with TRBD1. Germline V gene sequence: CDR1 SEHNR, CDR2 FQNEAQ (reference sequence). Trimming cost V 5 bases and J 3 bases; bases outside gene matches: 10. This CDR3 region has 15 residues. The CDR3 here is CASSRQGQLGYEQYF. CDR3 bases: TGTGCCAGCAGCCGGCAGGGACAGCTAGGCTACGAGCAGTACTTC.

This clonotype was seen a handful of times. This chain uses TRBV28 with TRBJ2-2; 11 bases map to TRBD2. The CDR3 is 17 residues long. V lost 2 bases, J lost 7 bases, and 9 bases stayed unmatched. Germline V lookup: CDR1 MDHEN, CDR2 SYDVKM. The chain's CDR3 is CASSLLAGGQTDGELFF. CDR3 nucleotide sequence: TGTGCCAGCAGTTTACTAGCGGGAGGACAAACAGACGGGGAGCTGTTTTTT.

V gene TRBV29-1 combines with J gene TRBJ2-7; D is unresolved. Germline V lookup: CDR1 SQVTM, CDR2 ANQGSEA. The CDR3 length is 11 residues. With 4 bases removed from V and 7 bases from J, the gap between germline ends came to 11 bases. CDR3 sequence reads: CSVVFSGEQYF. In DNA, the CDR3 is TGCAGCGTTGTATTTTCCGGGGAGCAGTACTTC.

This rearrangement joins TRBV5-1 to TRBJ2-1, with D tentatively TRBD2 (6 bases). Trimming stripped 0 bases from V and 2 bases from J, with 9 bases between. Per the germline V gene, CDR1 is SGHRS and CDR2 is YFSETQ. The CDR3 consists of 15 residues. As DNA, the CDR3 is TGCGCCAGCAGCTTGGCCGGGACTCCCTACAATGAGCAGTTCTTC. The encoded protein is CASSLAGTPYNEQFF.

The chain couples TRBV20-1 to TRBJ2-1; 14 bases agree with TRBD2. Germline CDR1 and CDR2: DFQATT and SNEGSKA (reference sequence). The length of the CDR3 is 14 residues. The J segment lost 9 bases and the V segment lost 6 bases, leaving 7 bases of the junction unmatched. In nucleotides, the CDR3 is TGCAGTGCCTCCGGGACTAGCGGGAGACTTGAGCAGTTCTTC. It encodes CSASGTSGRLEQFF.

This chain connects TRBV19 to TRBJ1-5; perhaps TRBD1 as D (5 bases). This CDR3 spans 15 amino acids. Trimming removed 3 bases at V and 2 bases at J, with 11 bases between. The germline V gene encodes CDR1 LNHDA and CDR2 SQIVND (reference sequence). The DNA for the CDR3 is TGTGCCAGTAGTATTCGGGACGTGGGCAATCAGCCCCAGCATTTT. Translation gives CASSIRDVGNQPQHF.

The chain joins TRBV20-1 to TRBJ2-1; 7 bases map to TRBD1. The CDR3 length is 14 residues. CDR1 is DFQATT and CDR2 is SNEGSKA in the germline V gene (reference sequence). Trimming cost V 4 bases and J 3 bases; bases outside gene matches: 6. The CDR3 coding sequence is TGCAGTGCTAACCCAGGGACAGTCTACAATGAGCAGTTCTTC. Amino acid sequence: CSANPGTVYNEQFF.

This clonotype turned up a few times. The V gene is TRBV14, the J gene TRBJ1-2, with D uncertain. The V gene's germline CDR1 is SGHDN and CDR2 FVKESK. Trimming removed 4 bases from V and 5 bases from J, with 17 bases in between. The CDR3 consists of 15 residues. The CDR3 loop is CASSPRSTLGYGYTF. The CDR3 DNA reads TGTGCCAGCAGCCCGAGGTCCACACTAGGATATGGCTACACCTTC.

The table lists this clonotype with many counts. The V and J genes are TRBV3-1 and TRBJ1-2; maybe TRBD1 (5 bases). CDR1 and CDR2 from the germline V gene are LGHDT and YNNKEL (reference sequence). The CDR3 totals 13 residues. Trimming took 1 base from V and 4 from J, leaving 7 bases between them. The CDR3 coding sequence is TGTGCCAGCAGCCAAGGGGACCTCTATGGCTACACCTTC. Translated: CASSQGDLYGYTF.

The chain has TRBV6-2 or TRBV6-3 and TRBJ2-1; 10 bases fit TRBD1. Germline loops: CDR1 MNHEY, CDR2 SVGEGT. CDR3 length equals 15 residues. Trimming took 4 bases from V and 6 from J; bases not matched to a gene: 6. CDR3 DNA: TGTGCCAGCAGTTCCTGGGACAGGGGCCTCAATGAGCAGTTCTTC. This sequence encodes CASSSWDRGLNEQFF.

The chain is built from TRBV18 and TRBJ2-3; D is possibly TRBD2 (8 bases). CDR1 is KGHSH, CDR2 LQKENI, per germline. The V end lost 2 bases, the J end lost 8 bases, and 29 bases lay between the germline ends. The CDR3 extends over 19 amino acids. The CDR3 bases are TGTGCCAGCTCACCAACAAGTATTAGCGGGACAGCCTTTGCAGCTACGCAGTATTTT. Encoded protein: CASSPTSISGTAFAATQYF.